This T cell receptor beta chain was captured by sequencing in a study of T-cell reconstitution after alpha-beta-depleted transplantation in children (dated by TCRdb to about 2016). In terms of the full investigation: Using TCR repertoire profiling, the study quantitatively followed how T-cell immune reconstitution unfolded in children after TCRalphabeta/CD19-depleted allogeneic hematopoietic cell transplantation.

On this clonotype itself: The clone's antigen remains unknown. Qualities for individual bases were not recorded, and no much larger clone is one base off.

Explained via the paper, the treatment or condition label denotes: allogeneic hematopoietic cell transplantation with graft depleted of TCRalphabeta T cells and CD19 B cells. The children who served as transplant recipients had been given grafts of TCRalphabeta/CD19-depleted allogeneic hematopoietic cells. CDR1 MNHEY and CDR2 SVGAGI were looked up in the germline V gene. The V and J ends are trimmed by 6 bases and 0 bases, leaving 17 bases between them. The CDR3 numbers 17 residues from cysteine through phenylalanine. The CDR3 DNA has 51 bases and is translated from base 1. Receptor libraries were prepared by PCR. Sequencing instrument: Illumina HiSeq 2500. TCR libraries were prepared with molecular barcoding, using unique molecular identifiers to normalize TCRbeta repertoire quantification. TCRdb's own reprocessing of the public reads used fastp at Q25 and MiXCR and kept productive beta chains. Every entry covers one CDR3 protein and lists the most common genes and DNA from its rows. For this sample there are approximately 1,000,000 distinct CDR3 sequences; about 29% appear just once. Approximately 30% of the sample belongs to the ten largest clones.

Study-level results and caveats: The frequencies of hyperexpanded clones fell over the following months, and after one year, T-cell counts and TCRbeta diversity were mostly attributed to newly produced T cells. Apparently early alphabetaT-cell count recovery about two months after transplant reportedly relied on only several hundred rapidly expanded clones derived from non-depleted graft cells. In some patients, the high TCRbeta diversity seen at day 60 was put down to recipient T cells and intrathymic progenitors that had survived conditioning.

In this chain, TRBV6-5 is recombined with TRBJ1-4, with the D gene uncertain. This receptor was identified in a boy in the first two years of life who had a stem cell transplant for SCID, so the T cells may come from the graft donor. The sample consisted of PBMCs, mostly from graft donor cells, taken 360 days after TCRalphabeta/CD19-depleted stem cell transplant. The CDR3 here reads CASSPRGGGTTNEKLFF. At the DNA level, the sequence is TGTGCCAGCAGCCCCCGCGGAGGAGGTACAACTAATGAAAAACTGTTTTTT.